This TCR beta chain was obtained from a study of post-analysis software for immune sequencing data (dated by TCRdb to between 2015 and 2017). Study-wide context: The recorded disease courses included relapsing-remitting, secondary progressive and progressive-relapsing multiple sclerosis, and some patients had no subtype annotation. The multiple sclerosis patient repertoires were compared with some twelve previously published healthy control repertoires from donors aged 6 to 25 years. A subset of samples was prepared in parallel using single-end sample barcoding, then pooled and co-amplified after Illumina adapter ligation. Study-wide conclusions, independent of this receptor: Normalized Chao1 diversity was significantly lower in multiple sclerosis patients than controls, suggesting substantial peripheral T-cell clonal expansion. The multiple sclerosis patient group was slightly younger than the control group. Strong co-clustering of samples prepared in the same batch was shown by direct clustering with F measure, prompting a batch-effect correction.

Library preparation was by PCR. The instrument was an Illumina HiSeq 2500. Unique molecular identifiers were incorporated into TCR beta cDNA libraries to reduce PCR and sequencing biases. Per 1 to 10 million input T cells, approximately 500,000 cDNA molecules were obtained, such that each molecule approximated one T cell. The patient libraries were prepared and sequenced using the same protocol as the earlier healthy control dataset. Samples belonging to the same batch were prepared together, multiplexed and sequenced on a shared HiSeq lane. Processing in the source paper ran as follows. MIGEC was used to process the raw barcoded reads, and molecular identifier groups with only a single read were discarded before consensus assembly and CDR3 extraction. Clonotype tables were post-analysed with VDJtools, normalizing diversity by down-sampling all datasets to the smallest sample size. To correct batch-related cross-sample contamination, repertoire overlap clustering matched CDR3 amino acid sequences but not nucleotide sequences. Using fastp at Q25 and MiXCR, TCRdb reprocessed the public reads and kept productive beta chains. Rows merge per CDR3 protein into single entries with the most common DNA and genes. The V and J calls, along with clone size, are taken from TCRdb and not from the paper's own processing. In all, the sample holds roughly 400,000 distinct CDR3 sequences, and roughly 38% of those were seen once. The ten largest clones take up about 8% of the sample.

TCR beta repertoires were profiled from peripheral blood of some 13 young patients with multiple sclerosis to demonstrate the VDJtools post-analysis software. The multiple sclerosis patients were children and adolescents between roughly 6 and 16 years of age. Remarks on this clonotype: This clone's antigen is unknown. Qualities for individual bases were not recorded, and no much larger clone is one base off.

Sequencing was carried out using blood. This TCR came from a girl aged 2-10 years with multiple sclerosis.

The nucleotides read TGTGCCAGCAGCGTAAGCCCGCGGGGAGAGCAGTACTTC. Protein translation: CASSVSPRGEQYF. The chain was built from TRBV9 and TRBJ2-7, and the D gene may be TRBD2, 6 bases matching. V drops 1 base and J drops 7 bases, leaving 12 bases in between. Per the germline V gene, SGDLS is the CDR1 and YYNGEE is the CDR2. The CDR3 contains 13 residues, cysteine and phenylalanine counted. Kept here is only the CDR3 DNA, which spans 39 bases and is read in frame from base 1.